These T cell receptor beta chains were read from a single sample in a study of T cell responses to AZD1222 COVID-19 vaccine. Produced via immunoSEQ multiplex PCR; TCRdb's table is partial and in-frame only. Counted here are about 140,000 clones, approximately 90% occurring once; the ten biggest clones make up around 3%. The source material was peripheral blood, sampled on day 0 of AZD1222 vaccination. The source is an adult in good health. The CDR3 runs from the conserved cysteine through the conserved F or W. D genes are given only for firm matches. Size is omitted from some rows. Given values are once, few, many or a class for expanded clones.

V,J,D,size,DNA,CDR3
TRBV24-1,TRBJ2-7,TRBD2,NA,TGTGCCACCAGTGATTGGGGGGCCGGGACTAGCGGGCCCAGGTACGAGCAGTACTTC,CATSDWGAGTSGPRYEQYF
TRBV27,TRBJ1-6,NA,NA,TGTGCCAGCAGTTCAAAGACAGTTCCAAATTCACCCCTCCACTTT,CASSSKTVPNSPLHF
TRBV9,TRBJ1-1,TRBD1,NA,TGTGCCAGCAGCTTACAGGGGTATAGCACTGAAGCTTTCTTT,CASSLQGYSTEAFF
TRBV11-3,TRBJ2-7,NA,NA,TGTGCCAGCAGCGGGAACAGGGCAGTAGCGTACGAGCAGTACTTC,CASSGNRAVAYEQYF
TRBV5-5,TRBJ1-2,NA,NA,TGTGCCAGCAGCTTTTGGGCGACGGAAAACTATGGCTACACCTTC,CASSFWATENYGYTF
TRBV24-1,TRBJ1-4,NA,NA,TGTGCCACCAGTGATTCCGGTCGGGATGAAAAACTGTTTTTT,CATSDSGRDEKLFF
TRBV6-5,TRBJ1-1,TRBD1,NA,TGTGCCAGCAGTAGACAGGGGAGGGACACTGAAGCTTTCTTT,CASSRQGRDTEAFF
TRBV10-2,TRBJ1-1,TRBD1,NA,TGCGCCAGCAGTAGACAGGGTAGTGGGACTGAAGCTTTCTTT,CASSRQGSGTEAFF
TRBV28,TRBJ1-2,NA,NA,TGTGCCAGCAGTTTACGGCAGGGCCACTATGGCTACACCTTC,CASSLRQGHYGYTF
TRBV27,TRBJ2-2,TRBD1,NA,TGTGCCAGCAGTTCCTCGGGACAGGTTAACACCGGGGAGCTGTTTTTT,CASSSSGQVNTGELFF
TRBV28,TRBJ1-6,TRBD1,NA,TGTGCCAGCAGTTTCTCCGACAGGGGCCTATATAATTCACCCCTCCACTTT,CASSFSDRGLYNSPLHF
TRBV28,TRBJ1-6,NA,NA,TGTGCCAGCAGTTTGAGGGGTTCACCCCTCCACTTT,CASSLRGSPLHF
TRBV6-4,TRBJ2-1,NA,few,TGTGCCAGCAGCTACAGGGCCCGCTCCTACAATGAGCAGTTCTTC,CASSYRARSYNEQFF
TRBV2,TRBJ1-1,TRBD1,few,TGTGCCAGCTCGCTGGGACAGGGCTCAACTGAAGCTTTCTTT,CASSLGQGSTEAFF
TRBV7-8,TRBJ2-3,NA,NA,TGTGCCAGCAGCCAAATGGGCCAAGCAGATACGCAGTATTTT,CASSQMGQADTQYF
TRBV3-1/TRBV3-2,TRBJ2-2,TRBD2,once,TGTGCCAGCAGCCTGAACGGACTAGCGACCGCCGGGGAGCTGTTTTTT,CASSLNGLATAGELFF
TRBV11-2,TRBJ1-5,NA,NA,TGTGCCAGCAGCTTAGGGGTCCGGGAGAGTCAGCCCCAGCATTTT,CASSLGVRESQPQHF
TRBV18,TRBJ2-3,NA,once,TGTGCCAGCTCACCACTGGGGGATACGCAGTATTTT,CASSPLGDTQYF
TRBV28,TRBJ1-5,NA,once,TGTGCCAGCAGCCCTTGGGAGGGGTATAGCAATCAGCCCCAGCATTTT,CASSPWEGYSNQPQHF
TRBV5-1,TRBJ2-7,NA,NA,TGCGCCAGCAGCTTAGGCGGACGAGCCTACGAGCAGTACTTC,CASSLGGRAYEQYF
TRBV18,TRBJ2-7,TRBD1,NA,TGTGCCAGCTCAGCGAATTCGGGACAGGGGAGCGGCGAGCAGTACTTC,CASSANSGQGSGEQYF
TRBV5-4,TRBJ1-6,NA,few,TGTGCCAGCAACGCCGGCCCGGGATTGGGCCTCCACTTT,CASNAGPGLGLHF
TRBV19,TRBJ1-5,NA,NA,TGTGCCAGTAGTAACAGGCTGAATCAGCCCCAGCATTTT,CASSNRLNQPQHF
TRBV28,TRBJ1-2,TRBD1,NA,TGTGCCAGCAGTAACCAGGGGGCTGCTTATGGCTACACCTTC,CASSNQGAAYGYTF
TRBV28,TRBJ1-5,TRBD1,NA,TGTGCCAGCACCGTAAATACAGGGGCTCAGCCCCAGCATTTT,CASTVNTGAQPQHF
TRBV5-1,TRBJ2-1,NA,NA,TGCGCCAGCAGCCCAACGAAGGGCAATGAGCAGTTCTTC,CASSPTKGNEQFF
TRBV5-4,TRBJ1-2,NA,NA,TGTGCCAGCAGCTTGGGGACAGCTAACTATGGCTACACCTTC,CASSLGTANYGYTF
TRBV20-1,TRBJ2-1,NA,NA,TGCAGTGCTAGTTGGAGCCCCTACAATGAGCAGTTCTTC,CSASWSPYNEQFF
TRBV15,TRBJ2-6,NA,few,TGTGCCACCAGCAGGAGGGGCGCTGGGGCCAACGTCCTGACTTTC,CATSRRGAGANVLTF
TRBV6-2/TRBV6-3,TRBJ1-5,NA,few,TGTGCCAGCAGTTTAAGGGATCAGCCCCAGCATTTT,CASSLRDQPQHF
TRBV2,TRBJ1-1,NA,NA,TGTGCCAGCAGTGGTACGAACACTGAAGCTTTCTTT,CASSGTNTEAFF
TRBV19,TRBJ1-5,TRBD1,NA,TGTGCCAGTAGTCGAGGGACAGGGGGCGGGCAGCCCCAGCATTTT,CASSRGTGGGQPQHF
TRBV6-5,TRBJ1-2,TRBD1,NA,TGTGCCAGCAGGGGGACAGGGGGGAGCTATGGCTACACCTTC,CASRGTGGSYGYTF
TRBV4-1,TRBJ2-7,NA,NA,TGCGCCAGCAGCCAAGATTCCGGGGAAGAGCAGTACTTC,CASSQDSGEEQYF
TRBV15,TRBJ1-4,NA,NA,TGTGCCAGTTTGAGTGGGGAAAAACTGTTTTTT,CASLSGEKLFF
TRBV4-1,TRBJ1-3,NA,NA,TGCGCCAGCAGCCAATTTTGGTTCAAAGGAAACACCATATATTTT,CASSQFWFKGNTIYF
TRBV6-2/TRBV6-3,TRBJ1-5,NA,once,TGTGCCAGCAGTTACCCGGGAGAATTTAGCAATCAGCCCCAGCATTTT,CASSYPGEFSNQPQHF
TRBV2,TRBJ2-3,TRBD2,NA,TGTGCCAGCAGTGAAAGGACTAGCGGGATTGGTACGCAGTATTTT,CASSERTSGIGTQYF
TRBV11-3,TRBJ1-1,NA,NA,TGTGCCAGCAGCCCGGACTGGGGAACAGCTTTCTTT,CASSPDWGTAFF
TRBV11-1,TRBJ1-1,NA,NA,TGTGCCAGCAGCTTAGACAGGGATGGAGCTTTCTTT,CASSLDRDGAFF
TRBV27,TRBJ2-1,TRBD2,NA,TGTGCCAGCAGTTTATCGGAGGTAGCGGGGTACAATGAGCAGTTCTTC,CASSLSEVAGYNEQFF
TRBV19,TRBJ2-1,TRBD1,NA,TGTGCCAGTAACTTCCGGGACAGGGGCCGTACTAACAATGAGCAGTTCTTC,CASNFRDRGRTNNEQFF
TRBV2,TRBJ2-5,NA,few,TGTGCCAGCAGTGAGGTCCCAGGCCAAGAGACCCAGTACTTC,CASSEVPGQETQYF
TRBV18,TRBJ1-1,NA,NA,TGTGCCAGCTCAGCCACCACGGGCACTGAAGCTTTCTTT,CASSATTGTEAFF
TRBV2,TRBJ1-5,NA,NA,TGTGCCAGCAGGAGCGATGGGCCCCAGCATTTT,CASRSDGPQHF